The clone carrying this T cell receptor (beta chain) was detected a few times. Its target is unknown. Losses at the gene ends were 1 base for V and 3 bases for J; bases not matched to a gene: 5. Looked up from germline, CDR1 is KGHSH and CDR2 is LQKENI. This CDR3 is 15 amino acids long. This specimen belongs to a study of CD8 T cells in ankylosing spondylitis. Study results and limitations: Blood of patients with ankylosing spondylitis appeared to be characterized by a TCR beta motif of several highly homologous variants.

TCRdb redid the calling of the 5' RACE reads with MiXCR, one entry per CDR3 protein. The table includes roughly 300,000 distinct CDR3 sequences, around 8% detected once. The chain links TRBV18 to TRBJ1-2; TRBD1 aligns across 7 bases. The specimen sequenced was blood, either unsorted or a sorted T cell fraction (not recorded which). The receptor was isolated from a male donor with ankylosing spondylitis. The CDR3 loop is CASSPQTGLDYGYTF. The DNA of the CDR3 is TGTGCCAGCTCACCACAGACAGGGCTCGACTATGGCTACACCTTC. The full variable domain, rest sourced from reference TRBV18 and TRBJ1-2, is NAGVMQNPRHLVRRRGQEARLRCSPMKGHSHVYWYRQLPEEGLKFMVYLQKENIIDESGMPKERFSAEFPKEGPSILRIQQVVRGDSAAYFCASSPQTGLDYGYTFGSGTRLTVV.